This T cell receptor beta chain came from a study of beta chain features in type 1 diabetes. Across the whole study: Healthy donors and patients showed comparable age, gender and cell yields. Study observations and caveats: Naive, central memory and regulatory TCRB repertoires appeared more similar among patients than healthy donors. PCR, the amplification step, might favor shorter templates, equally in patients and controls. For Type 1 diabetes patients, all four CD4+ subsets carried TCRB CDR3s that were moderately but significantly shorter.

The authors reverse transcribed all of the isolated RNA, so sequencing captured expressed TCRB transcripts. Sequencing used immunoSEQ multiplex PCR; TCRdb keeps in-frame clones, though not all of them. The table lists under 350,000 clones, 7.5% to 9.5% of them singletons. This CDR3 comprises 14 residues. V gave up 0 bases and J gave up 5 bases, with 9 bases separating them. Germline V gene lookup returns CDR1 SGHVS and CDR2 FNYEAQ. This clone was counted between two and nine times. As yet, its antigen is unknown. This rearrangement joins TRBV7-6 to TRBJ2-3, with D unclear. This TCR was sampled from a woman younger than 30 in good health. The sequenced sample was central memory CD4+ T cells from blood. CDR3 sequence (DNA): TGTGCCAGCAGCTTAGCGCTGTTTGGAGATACGCAGTATTTT. Protein: CASSLALFGDTQYF.